Included here is one T cell receptor beta chain sequence, with context. What it binds is unknown. This sample is drawn from a study of T cell responses to AZD1222 COVID-19 vaccine. Sequencing was performed with immunoSEQ multiplex PCR; in TCRdb, only in-frame clones are kept and a portion is missing. This sample carries 110,000 to 150,000 clones, approximately 90% of them seen once, and the ten largest clones take roughly 4%. The CDR3 contains 15 residues. Looked up from germline, CDR1 is SGHVS and CDR2 is FQNEAQ. V dropped 6 bases and J dropped 1 base, with 14 bases sitting between them. Points from the study as a whole: Most donors were white British and more were female, and clonal diversity was possibly underestimated. Spike-specific TCR breadth and depth both grew after two AZD1222 doses. Dominant CD4 TCR responses targeted spike regions 160-218 and 743-854. Samples come after the peak T cell response, not at day 14.

The gene calls are TRBV7-8 and TRBJ2-3; possible D gene TRBD1, 5 bases. This receptor was obtained from an adult in good health. The sample here was peripheral blood, taken on day 0 of AZD1222 vaccination. The CDR3 is CASRSVRGRTDTQYF. As DNA, the CDR3 is TGTGCCAGCAGGAGCGTAAGGGGCCGCACAGATACGCAGTATTTT. The variable domain in full, with the rest retrieved from reference TRBV7-8 and TRBJ2-3, is GAGVSQSPRYKVAKRGQDVALRCDPISGHVSLFWYQQALGQGPEFLTYFQNEAQLDKSGLPSDRFFAERPEGSVSTLKIQRTQQEDSAVYLCASRSVRGRTDTQYFGPGTRLTVL.